The present T cell receptor (beta chain) was sequenced within a study of T cells in Graves' hyperthyroidism and ophthalmopathy. The CDR3 totals 14 residues. Trimming stripped 5 bases from V and 6 bases from J, with 18 bases between. Germline V gene lookup returns CDR1 SQVTM and CDR2 ANQGSEA. Regions amplified from RNA transcripts were the TCR beta CDR3 regions. The HTBI set primed first-round TCR CDR3 RT-PCR. TCRdb itself ran the multiplex PCR reads through MiXCR, one entry per CDR3 protein. The sample consists of around 350,000 distinct CDR3 sequences, around 15% of them appearing once. This clonotype was seen ten or more times. Uncontrolled infections, other autoimmune diseases, pregnancy or lactation led to exclusion of patients. PBMCs were obtained from approximately 10 ml fresh peripheral blood.

The sequenced sample consisted of blood. This TCR derives from a woman aged 55-69 years with Graves' ophthalmopathy. The chain employs TRBV29-1 and TRBJ2-3, with D possibly matching TRBD1 (5 bases). CDR3 sequence reads: CSVLGPRGSDTQYF. In nucleotides, the CDR3 is TGCAGCGTTCTGGGGCCTAGGGGATCGGATACGCAGTATTTT.